This T cell receptor beta chain was obtained from a study of cytomegalovirus exposure and HLA in healthy donors. Study information: From approximately 170 million T cells, an earlier analysis saw 120 million or so unique TCR beta sequences.

The CDR3 is made up of 14 amino acids. Germline values: CDR1 SGHNT, CDR2 YENEEA. Trimming removed 5 bases from V and 4 bases from J, with 12 bases in between. Study-level points and caveats: Generally TCR sequences proved uncommon, though certain public TCRs appeared in numerous donors. Researchers reported from a later analysis that most CMV-associated TCR beta chains appeared HLA-restricted.

60 Vbeta and 13 Jbeta primers were used in PCR. The assay was immunoSEQ multiplex PCR, and TCRdb's table has in-frame clones only and misses some. The sample carries some 130,000 clones, about four fifths recorded once. As for this clone: Its antigen is unidentified.

What was sequenced was PBMCs. This clonotype was obtained from a man aged 30 to 39 in good health. V usage is TRBV11-3 and J usage is TRBJ2-4; D perhaps matches TRBD2 (6 bases). CDR3 amino acids: CASSATGAKNIQYF. Written as DNA, the CDR3 is TGTGCCAGCAGCGCAACGGGAGCGAAAAACATTCAGTACTTC.